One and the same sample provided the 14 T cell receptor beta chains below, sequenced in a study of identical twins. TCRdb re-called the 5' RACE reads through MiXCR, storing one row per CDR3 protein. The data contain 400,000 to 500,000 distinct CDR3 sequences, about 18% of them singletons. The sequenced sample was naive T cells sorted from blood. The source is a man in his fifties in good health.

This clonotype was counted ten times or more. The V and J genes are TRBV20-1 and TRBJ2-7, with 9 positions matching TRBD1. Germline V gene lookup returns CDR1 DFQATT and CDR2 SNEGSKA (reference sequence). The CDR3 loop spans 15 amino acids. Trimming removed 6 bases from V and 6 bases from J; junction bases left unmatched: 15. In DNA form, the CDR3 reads TGCAGTGCCCTGACAGGGGGTCACTTTAGGGGCGAGCAGTACTTC. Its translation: CSALTGGHFRGEQYF.

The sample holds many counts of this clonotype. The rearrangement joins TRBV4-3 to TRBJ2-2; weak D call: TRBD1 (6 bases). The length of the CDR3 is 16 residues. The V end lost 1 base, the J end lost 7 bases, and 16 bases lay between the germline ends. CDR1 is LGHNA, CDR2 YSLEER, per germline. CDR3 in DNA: TGCGCCAGCAGCCAAGGAGACGGGGACAACCGCGGGGAGCTGTTTTTT. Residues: CASSQGDGDNRGELFF.

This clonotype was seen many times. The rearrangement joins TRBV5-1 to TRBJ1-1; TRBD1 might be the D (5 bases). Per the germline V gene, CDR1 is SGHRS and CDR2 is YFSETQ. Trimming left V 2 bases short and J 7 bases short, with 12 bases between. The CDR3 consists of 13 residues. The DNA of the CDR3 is TGCGCCAGCAGCTTCTCAGGGAGGCATGAAGCTTTCTTT. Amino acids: CASSFSGRHEAFF. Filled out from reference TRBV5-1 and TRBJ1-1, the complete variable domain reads KAGVTQTPRYLIKTRGQQVTLSCSPISGHRSVSWYQQTPGQGLQFLFEYFSETQRNKGNFPGRFSGRQFSNSRSEMNVSTLELGDSALYLCASSFSGRHEAFFGQGTRLTVV.

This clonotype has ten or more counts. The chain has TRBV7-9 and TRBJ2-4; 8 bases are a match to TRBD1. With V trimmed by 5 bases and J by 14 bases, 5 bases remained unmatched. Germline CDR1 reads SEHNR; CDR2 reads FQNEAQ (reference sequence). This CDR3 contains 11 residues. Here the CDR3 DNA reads TGTGCCAGCAGCGAGGACAGGGAGAAGTACTTC. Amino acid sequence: CASSEDREKYF.

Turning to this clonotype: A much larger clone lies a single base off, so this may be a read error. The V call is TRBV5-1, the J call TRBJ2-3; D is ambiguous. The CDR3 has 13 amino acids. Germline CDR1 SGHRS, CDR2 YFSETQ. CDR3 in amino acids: CASSFAYTDMQYF. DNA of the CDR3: TGCGCCAGCAGCTTTGCCTACACAGATATGCAGTATTTT.

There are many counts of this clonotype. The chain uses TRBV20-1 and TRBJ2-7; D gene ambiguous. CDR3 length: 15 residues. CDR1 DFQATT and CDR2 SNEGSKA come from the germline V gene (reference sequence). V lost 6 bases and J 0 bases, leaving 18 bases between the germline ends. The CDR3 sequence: CSAPEMGLVSYEQYF. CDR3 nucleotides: TGCAGTGCCCCAGAGATGGGCCTAGTCTCCTACGAGCAGTACTTC.

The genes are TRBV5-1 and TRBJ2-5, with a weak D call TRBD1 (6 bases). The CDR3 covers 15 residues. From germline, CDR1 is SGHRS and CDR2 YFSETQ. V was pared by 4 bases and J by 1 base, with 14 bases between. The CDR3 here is CASSVRDTVQETQYF. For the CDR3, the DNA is TGCGCCAGCAGCGTTAGGGACACCGTCCAAGAGACCCAGTACTTC.

CDR3 in DNA: TGTGCCAGCAGACAAAACAGGGTTAGCAATCAGCCCCAGCATTTT. This encodes CASRQNRVSNQPQHF. V gene TRBV6-1 combines with J gene TRBJ1-5; D possibly corresponds to TRBD1 (6 bases). This CDR3 has 15 amino acids. V was pared by 6 bases and J by 0 bases, with 12 bases between. Germline V gene lookup returns CDR1 MNHNS and CDR2 SASEGT.

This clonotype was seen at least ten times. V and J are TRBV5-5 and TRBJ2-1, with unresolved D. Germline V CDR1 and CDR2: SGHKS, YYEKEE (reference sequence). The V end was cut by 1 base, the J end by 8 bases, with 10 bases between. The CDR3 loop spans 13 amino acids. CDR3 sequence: CASSLSGEDEQFF. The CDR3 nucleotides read TGTGCCAGCAGCTTGTCTGGAGAGGATGAGCAGTTCTTC.

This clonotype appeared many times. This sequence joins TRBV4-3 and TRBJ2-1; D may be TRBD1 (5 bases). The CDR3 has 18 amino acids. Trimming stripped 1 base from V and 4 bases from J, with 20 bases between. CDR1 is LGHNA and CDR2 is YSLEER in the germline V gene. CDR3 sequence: CASSQAVVRQPLYNEQFF. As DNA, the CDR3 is TGCGCCAGCAGCCAAGCGGTCGTAAGACAGCCGCTTTACAATGAGCAGTTCTTC.

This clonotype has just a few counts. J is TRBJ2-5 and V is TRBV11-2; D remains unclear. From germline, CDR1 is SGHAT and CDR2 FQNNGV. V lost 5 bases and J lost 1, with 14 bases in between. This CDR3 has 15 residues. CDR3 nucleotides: TGTGCCAGCAGCATAGGGTTTGCAAGCCAAGAGACCCAGTACTTC. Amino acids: CASSIGFASQETQYF.

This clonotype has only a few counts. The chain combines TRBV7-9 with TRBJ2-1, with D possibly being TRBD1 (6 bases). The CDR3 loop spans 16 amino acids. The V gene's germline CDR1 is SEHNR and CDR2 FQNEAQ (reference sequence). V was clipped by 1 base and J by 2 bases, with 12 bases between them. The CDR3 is CASSLVGGVAYNEQFF. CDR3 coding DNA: TGTGCCAGCAGCTTAGTAGGGGGAGTCGCCTACAATGAGCAGTTCTTC. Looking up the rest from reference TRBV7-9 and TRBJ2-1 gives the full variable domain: DTGVSQNPRHKITKRGQNVTFRCDPISEHNRLYWYRQTLGQGPEFLTYFQNEAQLEKSRLLSDRFSAERPKGSFSTLEIQRTEQGDSAMYLCASSLVGGVAYNEQFFGPGTRLTVL.

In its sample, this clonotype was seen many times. The CDR3 loop is CASSFVGGDQPQHF. The CDR3 bases are TGTGCCAGCAGCTTCGTTGGAGGTGATCAGCCCCAGCATTTT. The chain is built from TRBV5-5 and TRBJ1-5; D not certain. CDR3 size: 14 residues. V was clipped by 2 bases and J by 5 bases, with 11 bases between them. Germline V gene lookup returns CDR1 SGHKS and CDR2 YYEKEE (reference sequence).

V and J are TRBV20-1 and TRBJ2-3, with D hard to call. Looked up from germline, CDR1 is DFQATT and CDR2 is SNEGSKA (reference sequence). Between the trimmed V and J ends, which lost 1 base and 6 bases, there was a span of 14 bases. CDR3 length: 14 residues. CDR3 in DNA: TGCAGTGCTAGAGGCGCCGGAGCAGGTGATACGCAGTATTTT. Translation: CSARGAGAGDTQYF.